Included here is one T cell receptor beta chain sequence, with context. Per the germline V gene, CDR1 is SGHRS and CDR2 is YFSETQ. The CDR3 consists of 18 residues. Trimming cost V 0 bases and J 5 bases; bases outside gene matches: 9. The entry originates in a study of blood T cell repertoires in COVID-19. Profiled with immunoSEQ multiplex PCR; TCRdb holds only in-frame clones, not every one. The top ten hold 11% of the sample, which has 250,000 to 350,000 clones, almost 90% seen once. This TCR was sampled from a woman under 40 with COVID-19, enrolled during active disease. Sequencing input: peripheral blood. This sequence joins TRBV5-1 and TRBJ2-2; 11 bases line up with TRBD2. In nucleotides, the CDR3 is TGCGCCAGCAGCTTGGTTAGCGGGAGGGCCCCTCTGACCGGGGAGCTGTTTTTT. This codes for CASSLVSGRAPLTGELFF.